The clone carrying this T cell receptor (beta chain) was recorded many times. The antigen remains unidentified. Together with a sample-barcoded 5' primer, a J-beta primer mix was included in a second PCR lasting about 7 to 12 cycles. TCRdb reprocessed the 5' RACE reads with MiXCR, giving one entry per CDR3 protein. The table shows around 650,000 distinct CDR3 sequences, with about 32% occurring only once. Germline lookup yields CDR1 SGHNT and CDR2 YYREEE (reference sequence). V dropped 4 bases and J dropped 7; count of bases not matched to a gene: 5. This CDR3 is built from 12 residues. The source of the sample is a study of blood T cells in healthy people across ages. General observations from the study: There was a strong correlation between TCR beta diversity and naive T cell percentage. Roughly linearly, TCR beta diversity per million T cells fell as age increased. Naive and antigen-experienced cells could not be conclusively compared, given unsorted PBMCs.

The sequenced material came from blood. This TCR derives from an elderly woman in good health. The J gene is TRBJ2-7, the V gene TRBV5-4, with 7 bases lining up with TRBD1. CDR3 nucleotides: TGTGCCAGCAGCGGACAGGATTATGAGCAGTACTTC. The encoded protein is CASSGQDYEQYF.